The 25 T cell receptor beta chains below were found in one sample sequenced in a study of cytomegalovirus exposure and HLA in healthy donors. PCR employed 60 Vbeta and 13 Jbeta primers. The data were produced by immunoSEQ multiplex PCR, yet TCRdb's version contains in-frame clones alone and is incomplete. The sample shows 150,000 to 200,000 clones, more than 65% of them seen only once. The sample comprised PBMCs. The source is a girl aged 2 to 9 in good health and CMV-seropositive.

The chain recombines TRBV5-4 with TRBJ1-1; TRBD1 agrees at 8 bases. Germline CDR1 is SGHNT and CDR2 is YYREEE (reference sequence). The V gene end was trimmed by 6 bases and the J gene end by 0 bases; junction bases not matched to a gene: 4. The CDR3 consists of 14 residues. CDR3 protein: CASTRDRLNTEAFF. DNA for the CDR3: TGTGCCAGCACCCGGGACAGGTTGAACACTGAAGCTTTCTTT.

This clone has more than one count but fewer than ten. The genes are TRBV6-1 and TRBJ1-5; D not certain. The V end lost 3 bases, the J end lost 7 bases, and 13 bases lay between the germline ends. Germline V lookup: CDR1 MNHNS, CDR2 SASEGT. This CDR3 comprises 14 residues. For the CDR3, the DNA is TGTGCCAGCAGTGAGATTCCCCCGCGCCAGCCCCAGCATTTT. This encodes CASSEIPPRQPQHF.

CDR3 DNA sequence: TGTGCCAGCAGCCCCCAATGGGGACTAGCGGGGGATCTAGCCAAAAACATTCAGTACTTC. Translation gives CASSPQWGLAGDLAKNIQYF. This chain uses TRBV13 with TRBJ2-4; 14 bases line up with TRBD2. This CDR3 is 20 amino acids long. Germline CDR1 and CDR2: PRHDT and FYEKMQ (reference sequence). The V gene end was trimmed by 5 bases and the J gene end by 0 bases; junction bases not matched to a gene: 12.

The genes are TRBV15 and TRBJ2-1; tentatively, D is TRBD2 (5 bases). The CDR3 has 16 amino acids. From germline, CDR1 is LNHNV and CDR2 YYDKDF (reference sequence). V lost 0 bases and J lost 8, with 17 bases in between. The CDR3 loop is CATSRDPGGLGDEQFF. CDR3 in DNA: TGTGCCACCAGCAGAGATCCGGGCGGACTCGGCGATGAGCAGTTCTTC.

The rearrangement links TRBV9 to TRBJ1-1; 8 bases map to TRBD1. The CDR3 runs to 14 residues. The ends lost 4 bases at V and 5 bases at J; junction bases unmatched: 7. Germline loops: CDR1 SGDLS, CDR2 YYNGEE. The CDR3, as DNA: TGTGCCAGCAGCAAACGACAGGGGATGACTGAAGCTTTCTTT. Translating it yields CASSKRQGMTEAFF.

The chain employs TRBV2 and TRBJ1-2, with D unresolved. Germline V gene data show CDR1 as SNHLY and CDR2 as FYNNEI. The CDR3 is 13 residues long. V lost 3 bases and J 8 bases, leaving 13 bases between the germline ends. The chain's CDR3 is CASSDPNGRGYTF. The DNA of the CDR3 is TGTGCCAGCAGTGATCCCAACGGGAGGGGCTACACCTTC.

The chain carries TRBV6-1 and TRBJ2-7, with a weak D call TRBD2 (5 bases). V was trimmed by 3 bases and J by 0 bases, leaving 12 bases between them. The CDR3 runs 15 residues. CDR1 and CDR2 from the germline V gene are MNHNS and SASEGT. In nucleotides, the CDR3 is TGTGCCAGCAGTGAGAGGAGAGGGAGCTCCTACGAGCAGTACTTC. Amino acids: CASSERRGSSYEQYF.

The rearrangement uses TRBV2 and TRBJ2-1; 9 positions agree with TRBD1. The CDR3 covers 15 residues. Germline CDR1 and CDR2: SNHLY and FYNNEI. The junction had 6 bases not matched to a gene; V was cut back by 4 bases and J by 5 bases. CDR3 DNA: TGTGCCAGCAGTGCATACAGGGGGCCGGACAATGAGCAGTTCTTC. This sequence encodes CASSAYRGPDNEQFF. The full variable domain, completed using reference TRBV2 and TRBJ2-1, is EPEVTQTPSHQVTQMGQEVILRCVPISNHLYFYWYRQILGQKVEFLVSFYNNEISEKSEIFDDQFSVERPDGSNFTLKIRSTKLEDSAMYFCASSAYRGPDNEQFFGPGTRLTVL.

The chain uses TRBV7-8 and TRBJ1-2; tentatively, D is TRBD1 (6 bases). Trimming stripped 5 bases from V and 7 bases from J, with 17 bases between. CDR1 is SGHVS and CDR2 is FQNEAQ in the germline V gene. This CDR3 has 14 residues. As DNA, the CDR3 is TGTGCCAGCAGCCCCCACATTGCAGGGGTTGGCTACACCTTC. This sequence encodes CASSPHIAGVGYTF.

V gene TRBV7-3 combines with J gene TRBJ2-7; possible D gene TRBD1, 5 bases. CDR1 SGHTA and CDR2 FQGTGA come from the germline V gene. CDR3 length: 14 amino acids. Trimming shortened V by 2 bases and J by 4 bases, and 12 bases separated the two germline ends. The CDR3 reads CASSLSGPPYEQYF. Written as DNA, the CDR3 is TGTGCCAGCAGCTTATCAGGGCCCCCGTACGAGCAGTACTTC.

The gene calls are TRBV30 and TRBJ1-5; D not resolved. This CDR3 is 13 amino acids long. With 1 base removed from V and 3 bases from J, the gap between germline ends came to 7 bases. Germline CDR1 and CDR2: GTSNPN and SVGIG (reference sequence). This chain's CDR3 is CAWSGRNNQPQHF. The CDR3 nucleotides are TGTGCCTGGAGTGGCAGAAACAATCAGCCCCAGCATTTT.

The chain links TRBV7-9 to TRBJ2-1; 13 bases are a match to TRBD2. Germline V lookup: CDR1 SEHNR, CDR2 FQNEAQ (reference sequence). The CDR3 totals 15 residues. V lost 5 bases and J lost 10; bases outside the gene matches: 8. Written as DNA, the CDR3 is TGTGCCAGCAGCCTAGGACTAGCGGGAGCGGGCGAGCAGTTCTTC. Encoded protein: CASSLGLAGAGEQFF.

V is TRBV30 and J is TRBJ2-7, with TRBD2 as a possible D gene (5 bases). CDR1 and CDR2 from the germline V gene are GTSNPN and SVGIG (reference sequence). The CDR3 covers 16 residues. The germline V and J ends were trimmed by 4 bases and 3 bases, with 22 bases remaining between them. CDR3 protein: CAWMPTLAGRHYEQYF. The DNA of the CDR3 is TGTGCCTGGATGCCCACACTTGCGGGCAGACACTACGAGCAGTACTTC.

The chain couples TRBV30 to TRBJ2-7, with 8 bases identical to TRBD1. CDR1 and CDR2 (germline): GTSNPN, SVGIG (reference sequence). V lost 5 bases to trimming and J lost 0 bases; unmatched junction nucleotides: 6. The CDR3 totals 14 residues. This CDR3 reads CAWGQGSGSYEQYF. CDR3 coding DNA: TGTGCCTGGGGACAGGGATCAGGCTCCTACGAGCAGTACTTC.

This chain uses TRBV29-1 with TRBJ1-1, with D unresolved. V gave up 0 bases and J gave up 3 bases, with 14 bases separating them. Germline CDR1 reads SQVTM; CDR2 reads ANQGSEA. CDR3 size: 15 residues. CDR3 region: CSVEDRGLRDTEAFF. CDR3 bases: TGCAGCGTTGAAGATCGCGGACTCAGAGACACTGAAGCTTTCTTT.

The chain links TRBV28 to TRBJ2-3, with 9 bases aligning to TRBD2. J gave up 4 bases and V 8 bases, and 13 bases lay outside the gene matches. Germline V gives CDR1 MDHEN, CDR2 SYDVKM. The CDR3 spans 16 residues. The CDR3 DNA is TGTGCCAGCGCCCGGGTCAGCGGGAGGCTGGCAGATACGCAGTATTTT. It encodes CASARVSGRLADTQYF. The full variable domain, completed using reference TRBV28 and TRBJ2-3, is DVKVTQSSRYLVKRTGEKVFLECVQDMDHENMFWYRQDPGLGLRLIYFSYDVKMKEKGDIPEGYSVSREKKERFSLILESASTNQTSMYLCASARVSGRLADTQYFGPGTRLTVL.

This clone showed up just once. This CDR3 is CAPGGTELYEQYF. The CDR3 DNA follows: TGTGCCCCGGGAGGGACAGAACTCTACGAGCAGTACTTC. The chain uses TRBV21-1 and TRBJ2-7; TRBD2 reflects the table's D call only, with no check against the DNA. TRBV21-1 has pseudogene status. This CDR3 contains 13 residues.

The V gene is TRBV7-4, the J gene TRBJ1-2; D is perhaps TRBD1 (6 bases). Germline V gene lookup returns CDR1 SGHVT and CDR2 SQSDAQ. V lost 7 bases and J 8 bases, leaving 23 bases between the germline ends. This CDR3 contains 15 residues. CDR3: CASIPLDRPSTGYTF. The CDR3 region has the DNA TGTGCCAGCATACCGCTCGACAGGCCTTCCACGGGCTACACCTTC.

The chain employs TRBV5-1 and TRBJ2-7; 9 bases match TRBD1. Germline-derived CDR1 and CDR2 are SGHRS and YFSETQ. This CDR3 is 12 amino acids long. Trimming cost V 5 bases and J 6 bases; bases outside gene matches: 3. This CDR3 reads CASSGQGSEQYF. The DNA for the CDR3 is TGCGCCAGCAGTGGACAGGGGAGCGAGCAGTACTTC. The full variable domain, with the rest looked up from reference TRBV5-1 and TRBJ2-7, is KAGVTQTPRYLIKTRGQQVTLSCSPISGHRSVSWYQQTPGQGLQFLFEYFSETQRNKGNFPGRFSGRQFSNSRSEMNVSTLELGDSALYLCASSGQGSEQYFGPGTRLTVT.

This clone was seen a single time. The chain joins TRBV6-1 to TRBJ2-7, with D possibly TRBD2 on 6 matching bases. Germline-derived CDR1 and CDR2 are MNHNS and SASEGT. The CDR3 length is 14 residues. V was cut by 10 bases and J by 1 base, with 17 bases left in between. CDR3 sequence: CATGRGTPSYEQYF. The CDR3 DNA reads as TGTGCCACGGGGCGCGGGACCCCTTCCTACGAGCAGTACTTC.

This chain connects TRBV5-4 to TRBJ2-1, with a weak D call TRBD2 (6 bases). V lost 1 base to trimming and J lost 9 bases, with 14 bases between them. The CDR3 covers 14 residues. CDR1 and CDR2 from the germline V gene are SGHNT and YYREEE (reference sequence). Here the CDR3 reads CASSLRGSDGEQFF. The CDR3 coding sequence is TGTGCCAGCAGCTTGCGGGGGTCCGACGGTGAGCAGTTCTTC. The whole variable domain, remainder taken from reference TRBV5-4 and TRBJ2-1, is ETGVTQSPTHLIKTRGQQVTLRCSSQSGHNTVSWYQQALGQGPQFIFQYYREEENGRGNFPPRFSGLQFPNYSSELNVNALELDDSALYLCASSLRGSDGEQFFGPGTRLTVL.

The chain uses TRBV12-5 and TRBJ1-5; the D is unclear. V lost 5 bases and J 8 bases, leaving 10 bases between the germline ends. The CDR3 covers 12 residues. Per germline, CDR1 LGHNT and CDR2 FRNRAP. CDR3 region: CASGPMSEPQHF. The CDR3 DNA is TGTGCTAGTGGTCCGATGTCGGAGCCCCAGCATTTT.

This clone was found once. In DNA form, the CDR3 reads TGTGCCAGCAGGGCGGGACTAGCGGAGACCTACAATGAGCAGTTCTTC. Amino acids: CASRAGLAETYNEQFF. V gene TRBV7-9 combines with J gene TRBJ2-1; 11 bases line up with TRBD2. V gave up 6 bases and J gave up 2 bases; unmatched junction bases: 6. This CDR3 comprises 16 residues. Germline V gene data show CDR1 as SEHNR and CDR2 as FQNEAQ (reference sequence).

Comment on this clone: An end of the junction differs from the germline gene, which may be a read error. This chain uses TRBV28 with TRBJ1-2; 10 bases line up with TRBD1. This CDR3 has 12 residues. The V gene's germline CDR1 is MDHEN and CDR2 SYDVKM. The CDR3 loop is CASSSTGGATYF. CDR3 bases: TGTGCCAGCAGCTCGACAGGGGGCGCAACCTACTTC.

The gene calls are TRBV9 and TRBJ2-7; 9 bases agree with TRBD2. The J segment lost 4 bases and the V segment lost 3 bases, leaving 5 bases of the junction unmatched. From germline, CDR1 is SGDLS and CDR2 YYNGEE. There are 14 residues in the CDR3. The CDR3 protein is CASSAGLADYEQYF. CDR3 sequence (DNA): TGTGCCAGCAGCGCGGGACTAGCCGATTACGAGCAGTACTTC.